What follows are 8 T cell receptor beta chains derived from one specimen sequenced in a study of spatial heterogeneity in lung cancer. The time point is: blood at routine non-recurrence follow-up after resection. TCRdb fed the 5' RACE reads into MiXCR, producing one record per CDR3 protein. The sample has about 16,000 distinct CDR3 sequences, about 6% seen once. The sample was PBMCs, taken at follow-up. The receptors originated from a male donor with early-stage non-small cell lung cancer.

By frequency in the sample, this clonotype is medium-sized. The chain employs TRBV29-1 and TRBJ1-2, with TRBD1 identical over 7 bases. CDR1 and CDR2 from the germline V gene are SQVTM and ANQGSEA. This CDR3 spans 12 amino acids. V lost 3 bases to trimming and J lost 8 bases; unmatched junction nucleotides: 6. CDR3 sequence: CSVETGRGGYTF. The CDR3 nucleotides read TGCAGCGTTGAGACAGGGAGAGGAGGCTACACCTTC.

Ten or more counts support this clonotype. The chain links TRBV20-1 to TRBJ2-1; D may match TRBD1 or TRBD2 (5 bases each). Germline assignment: CDR1 DFQATT and CDR2 SNEGSKA (reference sequence). This CDR3 is 16 amino acids long. The V end was cut by 0 bases, the J end by 6 bases, with 18 bases between. The CDR3 sequence: CSAREGPGPLVNEQFF. The CDR3 DNA follows: TGCAGTGCTAGAGAGGGTCCGGGACCTCTGGTCAATGAGCAGTTCTTC.

This clonotype showed up just a few times. The chain couples TRBV27 to TRBJ2-3; the match to TRBD2 covers 7 bases. The CDR3 extends over 14 amino acids. V trimming: 7 bases; J trimming: 6 bases; junction bases outside the gene matches: 10. Germline V lookup: CDR1 MNHEY, CDR2 SMNVEV (reference sequence). This CDR3 is CASTQREASDTQYF. The CDR3 nucleotides are TGTGCCAGCACACAGCGGGAAGCGAGCGATACGCAGTATTTT.

This clonotype has a count of ten or more. The CDR3 DNA follows: TGTGCCAGCAGCTTAGCGGGGCTAGCGGGAGTTTCGAACAATGAGCAGTTCTTC. Its translation is CASSLAGLAGVSNNEQFF. This chain connects TRBV7-8 to TRBJ2-1; TRBD2 aligns across 10 bases. The CDR3 is 18 amino acids. Germline CDR1 is SGHVS and CDR2 is FQNEAQ. V was clipped by 0 bases and J by 5 bases; unmatched bases: 10.

Many counts were recorded for this clonotype. This chain connects TRBV25-1 to TRBJ2-7, with D tentatively TRBD1 (6 bases). Trimming removed 5 bases at V and 3 bases at J, with 8 bases between. The CDR3 covers 12 residues. Germline V gives CDR1 MGHDK, CDR2 SYGVNS. Here the CDR3 reads CASSLQGYEQYF. DNA of the CDR3: TGTGCCAGCAGTCTACAGGGCTACGAGCAGTACTTC.

This clonotype was seen repeatedly, ten times or more. The chain employs TRBV7-8 and TRBJ1-5, with 7 bases lining up with TRBD1. There are 17 residues in the CDR3. The V segment lost 5 bases and the J segment 5 bases; nucleotides outside the gene matches: 15. The germline V gene has CDR1 SGHVS and CDR2 FQNEAQ. The CDR3 here is CASSPPLRTGADQPQHF. CDR3 DNA sequence: TGTGCCAGCAGCCCGCCGTTGAGGACAGGCGCTGATCAGCCCCAGCATTTT.

This clonotype was found a few times. V gene TRBV20-1 combines with J gene TRBJ1-5; TRBD1 aligns across 7 bases. The CDR3 is made up of 13 amino acids. The V segment lost 6 bases and the J segment 6 bases; nucleotides outside the gene matches: 8. Per germline, CDR1 DFQATT and CDR2 SNEGSKA (reference sequence). The CDR3 nucleotides read TGCAGTGCCCCGACAGGGTTTAGTCAGCCCCAGCATTTT. Translation: CSAPTGFSQPQHF.

The table lists this clonotype with many counts. The chain is built from TRBV5-1 and TRBJ1-2; TRBD1 aligns across 8 bases. Germline CDR1 reads SGHRS; CDR2 reads YFSETQ. The CDR3 has 16 amino acids. With V trimmed by 0 bases and J by 4 bases, 8 bases remained unmatched. The CDR3 loop reads CASSLGPATGAYGYTF. The CDR3 DNA sequence: TGCGCCAGCAGCTTGGGACCTGCGACAGGGGCCTATGGCTACACCTTC.